These 21 T cell receptor beta chains share one sample of origin, sequenced in a study of T cell responses to AZD1222 COVID-19 vaccine. The table came from immunoSEQ multiplex PCR; TCRdb's copy has only in-frame clones and leaves some out. The table has 200,000 to 250,000 clones, roughly 94% seen once. The sample in question was peripheral blood, obtained 28 days after the second dose of the MenACWY control vaccine. The receptors stem from an adult who received the MenACWY meningococcal vaccine as a control.

The V call is TRBV6-5, the J call TRBJ1-2; 7 bases line up with TRBD1. Germline values: CDR1 MNHEY, CDR2 SVGAGI. The CDR3 loop spans 14 amino acids. The ends lost 6 bases at V and 2 bases at J; junction bases unmatched: 6. The CDR3 DNA sequence: TGTGCCAGCAGATCAGGGGGGGCAAACTATGGCTACACCTTC. This codes for CASRSGGANYGYTF.

The V gene is TRBV18, the J gene TRBJ2-2; no clear D. V was shortened by 2 bases and J by 4 bases, with 17 bases between the two germline ends. The CDR3 contains 17 residues. Germline values: CDR1 KGHSH, CDR2 LQKENI. The CDR3 coding sequence is TGTGCCAGCTCACCAAAATCTCAGGCCCACGGCACCGGGGAGCTGTTTTTT. Protein product: CASSPKSQAHGTGELFF.

This clone was detected only a few times. This chain connects TRBV5-6 to TRBJ1-2; D may be TRBD1 (5 bases). The length of the CDR3 is 16 residues. Germline assignment: CDR1 SGHDT and CDR2 YYEEEE. The V end lost 6 bases, the J end lost 3 bases, and 21 bases lay between the germline ends. CDR3 sequence: CASNPAGLGGYYGYTF. The CDR3 DNA reads TGTGCCAGCAACCCTGCAGGTCTTGGGGGGTACTATGGCTACACCTTC.

V gene TRBV18 combines with J gene TRBJ1-2; tentatively, D is TRBD1 (5 bases). The V and J ends lost 2 bases and 6 bases respectively, with 7 bases between them. In germline, CDR1 is KGHSH, CDR2 LQKENI. This CDR3 spans 12 amino acids. CDR3 sequence: CASSPVGDGYTF. DNA of the CDR3: TGTGCCAGCTCACCAGTAGGGGATGGCTACACCTTC.

V gene TRBV30 combines with J gene TRBJ1-3; TRBD1 is a possible D gene (5 bases). Trimming shortened V by 3 bases and J by 0 bases, and 9 bases separated the two germline ends. The CDR3 consists of 14 residues. The germline gives CDR1 GTSNPN, CDR2 SVGIG (reference sequence). The CDR3 is CAWRLRGSGNTIYF. DNA for the CDR3: TGTGCCTGGAGACTTAGGGGCTCTGGAAACACCATATATTTT.

This clone occurred a few times. This sequence joins TRBV5-1 and TRBJ1-3; no reliable D call. Looked up from germline, CDR1 is SGHRS and CDR2 is YFSETQ. This CDR3 has 16 residues. The V and J ends lost 4 bases and 0 bases respectively, with 14 bases between them. The CDR3 reads CASSPRTPDSGNTIYF. Here the CDR3 DNA reads TGCGCCAGCAGCCCACGGACGCCCGACTCTGGAAACACCATATATTTT.

The chain couples TRBV28 to TRBJ1-2; maybe TRBD1 (5 bases). The CDR3 extends over 16 amino acids. CDR1 and CDR2 from the germline V gene are MDHEN and SYDVKM. Trimming removed 6 bases from V and 4 bases from J, with 21 bases in between. DNA for the CDR3: TGTGCCAGCAGGTACAGACCGGGACTAGGGCCCTATGGCTACACCTTC. Translating it yields CASRYRPGLGPYGYTF.

The CDR3 loop is CASSFIREREGETQYF. As DNA, the CDR3 is TGTGCCAGCAGCTTCATCCGGGAGCGAGAAGGAGAGACCCAGTACTTC. The chain employs TRBV11-1 and TRBJ2-5; TRBD2 might be the D (6 bases). Trimming cost V 3 bases and J 4 bases, with 18 bases left between them. Germline V gene sequence: CDR1 SGHAT, CDR2 FQDESV (reference sequence). The CDR3 loop spans 16 amino acids.

This sequence joins TRBV24-1 and TRBJ1-5, with TRBD1 matching 10 bases. The CDR3 length is 20 residues. After removal of 0 bases from V and 0 bases from J, the junction contained 10 bases not matched to a gene. Germline CDR1 is KGHDR and CDR2 is SFDVKD. The CDR3 DNA sequence: TGTGCCACCAGTGATTTGCGGTTACGACAGGGGGCTTTTAGCAATCAGCCCCAGCATTTT. Encoded protein: CATSDLRLRQGAFSNQPQHF.

V gene TRBV11-3 combines with J gene TRBJ2-7; perhaps D is TRBD1 or TRBD2 (5 bases each). Trimming stripped 4 bases from V and 1 base from J, with 8 bases between. This CDR3 is built from 13 residues. Germline CDR1 is SGHNT and CDR2 is YENEEA. DNA for the CDR3: TGTGCCAGCAGCTACGGGGCATCCTACGAGCAGTACTTC. The encoded protein is CASSYGASYEQYF.

CDR3 region: CASRRQGLAGAGELFF. The CDR3 DNA sequence: TGTGCCAGCAGACGACAGGGACTAGCGGGAGCCGGGGAGCTGTTTTTT. The chain combines TRBV7-9 with TRBJ2-2; 14 nucleotides line up with TRBD2. The CDR3 length is 16 residues. CDR1 and CDR2 from the germline V gene are SEHNR and FQNEAQ (reference sequence). After removal of 6 bases from V and 6 bases from J, the junction contained 6 bases not matched to a gene.

The CDR3 sequence is CASSDRQGKYNEQFF. In DNA, the CDR3 is TGTGCCAGTAGTGATCGACAGGGGAAATACAATGAGCAGTTCTTC. V and J are TRBV19 and TRBJ2-1, with 8 bases lining up with TRBD1. Germline V gene data show CDR1 as LNHDA and CDR2 as SQIVND (reference sequence). This CDR3 region has 15 residues. The trim removed 5 bases at V and 4 bases at J, leaving 7 bases unmatched.

The chain combines TRBV4-3 with TRBJ2-1, with 9 bases identical to TRBD2. V dropped 1 base and J dropped 6; count of bases not matched to a gene: 10. The CDR3 is made up of 17 amino acids. Looked up from germline, CDR1 is LGHNA and CDR2 is YSLEER. The CDR3 nucleotides are TGCGCCAGCAGCCAAGTCCTCGCGGGGGGGCCTAGCAATGAGCAGTTCTTC. It translates to CASSQVLAGGPSNEQFF.

Note on this clone: The sample has other DNA sequences that encode this CDR3 too. The V call is TRBV19, the J call TRBJ2-2; D is ambiguous. Trimming pared 3 bases from V and 3 bases from J, leaving 5 bases between. The CDR3 is 13 amino acids. CDR1 is LNHDA and CDR2 is SQIVND in the germline V gene (reference sequence). The CDR3 is CASSIVYTGELFF. The CDR3, as DNA: TGTGCCAGTAGTATTGTTTACACCGGGGAGCTGTTTTTT.

The V and J genes are TRBV7-3 and TRBJ2-7; TRBD2 might be the D (6 bases). The V gene lost 3 bases and the J gene lost 3 bases, with 12 bases spanning the gap. Germline values: CDR1 SGHTA, CDR2 FQGTGA. The CDR3 runs 14 residues. The CDR3 DNA follows: TGTGCCAGCAGCTTGGGCGGGGCAGACTACGAGCAGTACTTC. This gives the protein CASSLGGADYEQYF. The variable domain in full, with the rest retrieved from reference TRBV7-3 and TRBJ2-7, is GAGVSQTPSNKVTEKGKYVELRCDPISGHTALYWYRQSLGQGPEFLIYFQGTGAADDSGLPNDRFFAVRPEGSVSTLKIQRTERGDSAVYLCASSLGGADYEQYFGPGTRLTVT.

The V call is TRBV6-2 or TRBV6-3, the J call TRBJ2-3; D gene ambiguous. Trimming shortened V by 4 bases and J by 4 bases, and 3 bases separated the two germline ends. CDR1 is MNHEY and CDR2 is SVGEGT in the germline V gene. The CDR3 totals 11 residues. The CDR3 here is CASSLADTQYF. The CDR3 DNA reads as TGTGCCAGCAGTTTGGCAGATACGCAGTATTTT.

V usage is TRBV18 and J usage is TRBJ2-5, with D uncertain. Deletions cut 1 base from V and 5 bases from J, with 5 bases between. Germline CDR1 and CDR2: KGHSH and LQKENI. This CDR3 comprises 12 residues. CDR3 loop: CASSPQGETQYF. The DNA of the CDR3 is TGTGCCAGCTCACCACAGGGCGAGACCCAGTACTTC.

The chain combines TRBV7-2 with TRBJ2-7; D is possibly TRBD2 (5 bases). The CDR3 runs to 13 residues. V was clipped by 6 bases and J by 5 bases, with 14 bases between them. Germline CDR1 SGHTA, CDR2 FQGNSA. The CDR3 DNA follows: TGTGCCAGCAGACTCCGGGGTTCGGACGAGCAGTACTTC. Protein sequence: CASRLRGSDEQYF.

This sequence joins TRBV4-1 and TRBJ2-1; a possible D gene is TRBD2 (6 bases). Per germline, CDR1 MGHRA and CDR2 YSYEKL. The CDR3 is 14 amino acids. The V gene lost 4 bases and the J gene lost 8 bases, with 15 bases spanning the gap. The CDR3 sequence is CASSPLGGRDEQFF. In nucleotides, the CDR3 is TGCGCCAGCAGCCCTTTGGGGGGTAGAGATGAGCAGTTCTTC.

The J gene is TRBJ2-2, the V gene TRBV14, with D unclear. V was pared by 1 base and J by 4 bases, with 10 bases between. The germline CDR1 and CDR2 sequences are SGHDN and FVKESK. CDR3 length: 15 residues. Here the CDR3 DNA reads TGTGCCAGCAGCCAAGGGCATACCTTCACCGGGGAGCTGTTTTTT. Residues: CASSQGHTFTGELFF.

This chain uses TRBV19 with TRBJ1-2; D is possibly TRBD1 (5 bases). The CDR3 runs 13 residues. V lost 9 bases and J 5 bases, leaving 16 bases between the germline ends. Germline CDR1 is LNHDA and CDR2 is SQIVND (reference sequence). CDR3: CASNLFQGYGYTF. CDR3 DNA: TGTGCCAGCAATCTCTTCCAGGGATATGGCTACACCTTC.